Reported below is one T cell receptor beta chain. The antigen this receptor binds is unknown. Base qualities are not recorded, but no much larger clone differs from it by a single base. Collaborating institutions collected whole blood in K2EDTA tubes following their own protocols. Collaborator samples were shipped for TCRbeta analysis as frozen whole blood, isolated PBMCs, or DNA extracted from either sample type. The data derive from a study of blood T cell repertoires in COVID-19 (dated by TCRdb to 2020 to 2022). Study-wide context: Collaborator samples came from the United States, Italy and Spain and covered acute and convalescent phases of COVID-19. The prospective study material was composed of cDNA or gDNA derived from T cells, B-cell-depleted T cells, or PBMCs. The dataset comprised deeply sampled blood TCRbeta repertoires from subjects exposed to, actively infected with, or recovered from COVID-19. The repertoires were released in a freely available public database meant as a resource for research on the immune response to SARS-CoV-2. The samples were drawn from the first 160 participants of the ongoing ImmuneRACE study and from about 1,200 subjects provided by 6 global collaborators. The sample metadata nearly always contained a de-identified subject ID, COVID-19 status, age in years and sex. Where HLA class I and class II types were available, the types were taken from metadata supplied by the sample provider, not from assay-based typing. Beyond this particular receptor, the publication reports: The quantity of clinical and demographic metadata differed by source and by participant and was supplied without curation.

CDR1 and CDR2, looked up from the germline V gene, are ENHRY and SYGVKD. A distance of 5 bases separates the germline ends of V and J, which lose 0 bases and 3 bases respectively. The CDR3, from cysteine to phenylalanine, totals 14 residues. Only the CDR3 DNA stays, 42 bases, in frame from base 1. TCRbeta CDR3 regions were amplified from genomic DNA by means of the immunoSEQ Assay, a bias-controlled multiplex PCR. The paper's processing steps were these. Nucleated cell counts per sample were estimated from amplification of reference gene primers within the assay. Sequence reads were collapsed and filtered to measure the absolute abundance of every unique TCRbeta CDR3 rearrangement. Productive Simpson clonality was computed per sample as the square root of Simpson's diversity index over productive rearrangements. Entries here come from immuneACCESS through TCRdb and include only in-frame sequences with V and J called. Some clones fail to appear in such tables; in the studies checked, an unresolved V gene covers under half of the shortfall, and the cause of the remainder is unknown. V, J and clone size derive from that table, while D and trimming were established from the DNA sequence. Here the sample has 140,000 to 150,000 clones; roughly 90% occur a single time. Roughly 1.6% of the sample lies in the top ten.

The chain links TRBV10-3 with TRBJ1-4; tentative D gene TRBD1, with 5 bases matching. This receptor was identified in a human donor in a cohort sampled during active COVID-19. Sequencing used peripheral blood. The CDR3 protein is CAISESGANEKLFF. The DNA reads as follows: TGTGCCATCAGTGAGTCAGGGGCTAATGAAAAACTGTTTTTT.